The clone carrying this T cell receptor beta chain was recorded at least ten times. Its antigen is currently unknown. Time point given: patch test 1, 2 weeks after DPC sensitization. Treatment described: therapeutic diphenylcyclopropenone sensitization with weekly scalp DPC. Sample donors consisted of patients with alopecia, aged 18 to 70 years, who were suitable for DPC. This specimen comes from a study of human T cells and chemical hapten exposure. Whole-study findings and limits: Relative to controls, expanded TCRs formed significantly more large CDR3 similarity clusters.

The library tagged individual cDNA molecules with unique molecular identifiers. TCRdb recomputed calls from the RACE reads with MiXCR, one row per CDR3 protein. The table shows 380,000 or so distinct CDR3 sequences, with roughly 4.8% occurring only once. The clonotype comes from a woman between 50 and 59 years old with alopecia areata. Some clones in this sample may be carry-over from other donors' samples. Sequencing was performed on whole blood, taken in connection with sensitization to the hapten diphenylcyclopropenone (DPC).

The CDR3 sequence: CASSFPGQGMTPLHF. The CDR3 nucleotides read TGTGCCAGCAGCTTCCCGGGACAGGGGATGACACCCCTCCACTTT. The V gene is TRBV7-2, the J gene TRBJ1-6; 10 positions agree with TRBD1. V lost 3 bases and J lost 11; bases outside the gene matches: 7. The CDR3 has 15 amino acids. The germline CDR1 and CDR2 sequences are SGHTA and FQGNSA. Full variable domain (rest looked up from reference TRBV7-2 and TRBJ1-6): GAGVSQSPSNKVTEKGKDVELRCDPISGHTALYWYRQSLGQGLEFLIYFQGNSAPDKSGLPSDRFSAERTGGSVSTLTIQRTQQEDSAVYLCASSFPGQGMTPLHFGNGTRLTVT.